The T cell receptor (beta chain) under discussion was sequenced for a study of blood T cell repertoires in COVID-19. The table came from immunoSEQ multiplex PCR; TCRdb's copy has only in-frame clones and leaves some out. The sample has roughly 38,000 clones; about three quarters are singletons. The CDR3 is made up of 16 amino acids. The germline CDR1 and CDR2 sequences are SGHVS and FQNEAQ. Trimming pared 5 bases from V and 2 bases from J, leaving 18 bases between. This receptor was identified in a man aged 60 to 75 with acute or convalescent COVID-19. V is TRBV7-8 and J is TRBJ2-5; the D gene is possibly TRBD2 (5 bases). Sequencing was done on a sample of peripheral blood. CDR3 coding DNA: TGTGCCAGCAGCCGGGGAGCGGACCCCGGGCAAGAGACCCAGTACTTC. Translated, it gives CASSRGADPGQETQYF.